The 21 T cell receptor beta chains below all came from one sample that was sequenced in a study of PD-L1 blockade in urothelial cancer. Repertoires were generated with immunoSEQ multiplex PCR, while TCRdb's copy carries only in-frame clones and drops some. The data contain about 57,000 clones, 86% of them seen just once; the ten biggest clones take up less than 3.5%. The starting material was PBMCs, obtained around atezolizumab (anti-PD-L1) treatment. These receptors were collected from a man aged 50 to 60 with urothelial cancer.

The chain recombines TRBV5-1 with TRBJ2-3; 13 bases align to TRBD2. CDR3 length equals 16 residues. CDR1 SGHRS and CDR2 YFSETQ come from the germline V gene. After removal of 4 bases from V and 6 bases from J, the junction contained 8 bases not matched to a gene. CDR3 sequence (DNA): TGCGCCAGCAGCCTGGGGACTAGCGGGAATGTGGATACGCAGTATTTT. Translation gives CASSLGTSGNVDTQYF.

The gene calls are TRBV5-1 and TRBJ2-1; D ambiguous. Germline values: CDR1 SGHRS, CDR2 YFSETQ. V was pared by 4 bases and J by 2 bases, with 10 bases between. The CDR3 extends over 14 amino acids. CDR3: CASSPSLAYNEQFF. The DNA of the CDR3 is TGCGCCAGCAGCCCTAGTCTTGCCTACAATGAGCAGTTCTTC.

This clone was found a few times. CDR3 amino acids: CASSLANYGYTF. DNA for the CDR3: TGTGCCAGCAGTCTCGCTAACTATGGCTACACCTTC. The chain links TRBV25-1 to TRBJ1-2; no clear D. Germline values: CDR1 MGHDK, CDR2 SYGVNS. V dropped 5 bases and J dropped 0 bases, with 4 bases sitting between them. The CDR3 totals 12 residues.

The rearrangement joins TRBV5-6 to TRBJ2-5, with TRBD2 as a possible D gene (7 bases). Per germline, CDR1 SGHDT and CDR2 YYEEEE. V was trimmed by 1 base and J by 4 bases, leaving 14 bases between them. This CDR3 has 15 residues. CDR3 coding DNA: TGTGCCAGCAGCTTGATGGGGGGAGGGGGAGAGACCCAGTACTTC. It is translated as CASSLMGGGGETQYF.

The V call is TRBV7-3, the J call TRBJ2-1; 13 bases match TRBD2. CDR3 length: 16 amino acids. Per germline, CDR1 SGHTA and CDR2 FQGTGA. The ends lost 6 bases at V and 9 bases at J; junction bases unmatched: 11. CDR3 loop: CASRPTGTSGNFEQFF. CDR3 bases: TGTGCCAGCAGGCCTACCGGGACTAGCGGGAATTTTGAGCAGTTCTTC.

The chain has TRBV19 and TRBJ2-1; a possible D gene is TRBD2 (5 bases). The CDR3 totals 16 residues. The V gene lost 6 bases and the J gene lost 0 bases, with 15 bases spanning the gap. Germline V gives CDR1 LNHDA, CDR2 SQIVND (reference sequence). The CDR3, as DNA: TGTGCCAGTAGACCCCAGATTGGGAGCTCCTACAATGAGCAGTTCTTC. As protein: CASRPQIGSSYNEQFF. The full variable domain, its missing parts supplied by reference TRBV19 and TRBJ2-1, is DGGITQSPKYLFRKEGQNVTLSCEQNLNHDAMYWYRQDPGQGLRLIYYSQIVNDFQKGDIAEGYSVSREKKESFPLTVTSAQKNPTAFYLCASRPQIGSSYNEQFFGPGTRLTVL.

This chain links TRBV28 with TRBJ1-5, with D hard to call. This CDR3 contains 14 residues. The germline V gene has CDR1 MDHEN and CDR2 SYDVKM. Trimming took 7 bases from V and 2 from J, leaving 12 bases between them. This chain's CDR3 is CASNTGLGNQPQHF. CDR3 coding DNA: TGTGCCAGCAATACCGGGTTGGGCAATCAGCCCCAGCATTTT.

The V gene is TRBV6-4, the J gene TRBJ1-6; 10 bases are shared with TRBD1. Germline trimming cut 6 bases from V and 6 bases from J; bases unmatched to any gene: 2. The CDR3 runs 14 residues. Germline CDR1 MRHNA, CDR2 SNTAGT. The CDR3 here is CASSDRGLNSPLHF. CDR3 DNA: TGTGCCAGCAGCGACAGGGGGCTTAATTCACCCCTCCACTTT.

The chain employs TRBV4-2 and TRBJ2-5; 7 nucleotides match TRBD2. CDR1 and CDR2 (germline): LGHNA, YNFKEQ. The V segment lost 4 bases and the J segment 5 bases; nucleotides outside the gene matches: 13. The CDR3 length is 16 residues. The CDR3 coding sequence is TGTGCCAGCAGCCCGTATAGTGGGAGGGCCACGGAGACCCAGTACTTC. Translation: CASSPYSGRATETQYF.

V usage is TRBV9 and J usage is TRBJ1-4, with 7 positions matching TRBD1. Germline trimming cut 3 bases from V and 7 bases from J; bases unmatched to any gene: 6. The CDR3 covers 14 residues. Germline V lookup: CDR1 SGDLS, CDR2 YYNGEE. This CDR3 reads CASSDGDSREKLFF. Written as DNA, the CDR3 is TGTGCCAGCAGCGATGGGGACAGCCGTGAAAAACTGTTTTTT.

In its sample, this clone was seen a few times. This rearrangement joins TRBV19 to TRBJ1-5; D gene unclear. The CDR3 sequence is 14 residues long. Trimming took off 1 base at V and 2 bases at J, with 6 bases between the two ends. Per germline, CDR1 LNHDA and CDR2 SQIVND (reference sequence). The CDR3 DNA sequence: TGTGCCAGTAGTATAGCCGTTGGCAATCAGCCCCAGCATTTT. Protein sequence: CASSIAVGNQPQHF.

The DNA for the CDR3 is TGTGCCAGCAGCCCCCGACAGGCGGGGGCCTATGGCTACACCTTC. This translates into CASSPRQAGAYGYTF. This chain joins TRBV14 and TRBJ1-2; tentatively, D is TRBD1 (6 bases). The germline CDR1 and CDR2 sequences are SGHDN and FVKESK. Trimming left V 4 bases short and J 4 bases short, with 16 bases between. This CDR3 region has 15 residues.

The genes are TRBV7-2 and TRBJ2-7; D might be TRBD2 (6 bases). Germline CDR1 and CDR2: SGHTA and FQGNSA. Trimming took 6 bases from V and 0 from J, leaving 12 bases between them. The CDR3 is 14 amino acids. The CDR3 bases are TGTGCCAGCAGAGGAGGGAAGACCTCCTACGAGCAGTACTTC. Translating it yields CASRGGKTSYEQYF.

This clone is a singleton in its sample. The genes are TRBV28 and TRBJ1-5; D is unclear. This CDR3 is built from 15 residues. Trimming shortened V by 5 bases and J by 4 bases, and 15 bases separated the two germline ends. The V gene's germline CDR1 is MDHEN and CDR2 SYDVKM. The CDR3 nucleotides read TGTGCCAGCAGTATCTTGCTCATCCGGAATCAGCCCCAGCATTTT. This sequence encodes CASSILLIRNQPQHF. The full variable domain, completed using reference TRBV28 and TRBJ1-5, is DVKVTQSSRYLVKRTGEKVFLECVQDMDHENMFWYRQDPGLGLRLIYFSYDVKMKEKGDIPEGYSVSREKKERFSLILESASTNQTSMYLCASSILLIRNQPQHFGDGTRLSIL.

This chain links TRBV7-8 with TRBJ2-7, with a tentative D call TRBD2 (5 bases). The germline V and J ends were trimmed by 5 bases and 7 bases, with 21 bases remaining between them. CDR1 and CDR2 from the germline V gene are SGHVS and FQNEAQ. The CDR3 extends over 15 amino acids. CDR3 nucleotide sequence: TGTGCCAGCAGCCCCTTGGGTGGAGGCAAGAGAGAGCAGTACTTC. Translation: CASSPLGGGKREQYF.

The rearrangement uses TRBV6-5 and TRBJ2-1, with TRBD1 matching over 9 bases. V was clipped by 4 bases and J by 1 base; unmatched bases: 2. Germline V lookup: CDR1 MNHEY, CDR2 SVGAGI. This CDR3 is 15 amino acids long. CDR3 nucleotides: TGTGCCAGCAGTTCCGGGACAGGGTCCTACAATGAGCAGTTCTTC. As protein: CASSSGTGSYNEQFF.

CDR3 amino acids: CASSTPGSNTGALPYNEQFF. CDR3 bases: TGTGCCAGCAGCACCCCCGGGTCGAATACAGGGGCCCTACCTTACAATGAGCAGTTCTTC. The V and J genes are TRBV11-3 and TRBJ2-1; 7 bases are shared with TRBD1. CDR1 and CDR2 (germline): SGHNT, YENEEA. The CDR3 has 20 amino acids. The junction had 23 bases not matched to a gene; V was cut back by 5 bases and J by 4 bases. Full variable domain (outside the CDR3, taken from reference TRBV11-3 and TRBJ2-1): EAGVVQSPRYKIIEKKQPVAFWCNPISGHNTLYWYLQNLGQGPELLIRYENEEAVDDSQLPKDRFSAERLKGVDSTLKIQPAELGDSAVYLCASSTPGSNTGALPYNEQFFGPGTRLTVL.

V is TRBV25-1 and J is TRBJ1-3; 9 bases fit TRBD1. V gave up 4 bases and J gave up 3 bases; unmatched junction bases: 7. CDR3 length: 16 residues. CDR1 MGHDK and CDR2 SYGVNS come from the germline V gene. Here the CDR3 reads CASSGQDRGYGNTIYF. The CDR3, as DNA: TGTGCCAGCAGTGGCCAGGACAGGGGATATGGAAACACCATATATTTT.

The chain carries TRBV10-3 and TRBJ2-7; 10 nucleotides agree with TRBD2. The CDR3 consists of 15 residues. Germline loops: CDR1 ENHRY, CDR2 SYGVKD. J was trimmed by 5 bases and V by 3 bases; bases with no gene match: 7. The CDR3 is CAISERTSGPNEQYF. The CDR3 nucleotides read TGTGCCATCAGTGAAAGGACTAGCGGCCCCAACGAGCAGTACTTC.

This clone appeared a single time. The chain joins TRBV9 to TRBJ1-2, with D possibly matching TRBD1 (5 bases). The CDR3 has 15 residues. Trimming pared 3 bases from V and 1 base from J, leaving 13 bases between. CDR1 and CDR2 (germline): SGDLS, YYNGEE. CDR3 amino acids: CASSAPGRGNYGYTF. The CDR3 DNA reads as TGTGCCAGCAGCGCCCCAGGGAGGGGTAACTATGGCTACACCTTC.

This clone was seen only once. J is TRBJ1-2 and V is TRBV4-1; possibly TRBD1 for D (5 bases). V was pared by 4 bases and J by 4 bases, with 16 bases between. The V gene's germline CDR1 is MGHRA and CDR2 YSYEKL. The CDR3 extends over 15 amino acids. CDR3 region: CASSPTLGQSYGYTF. The CDR3 coding sequence is TGCGCCAGCAGCCCGACGCTGGGGCAGTCCTATGGCTACACCTTC.